Below, 9 T cell receptor beta chains from the same sample are listed, as sequenced in a study of cytomegalovirus exposure and HLA in healthy donors (dated by TCRdb to between 2016 and 2019). The protocol used for the library was the immunoSEQ multiplex PCR assay. A mixture of 60 forward primers for TCR Vbeta segments and 13 reverse primers for TCR Jbeta segments was used in the multiplex PCR. TCRdb provides this immuneACCESS table in a form limited to in-frame rearrangements. Some clones are lacking; in checked studies, under half of them reflect an unresolved V gene, and why the rest are absent is not known. The sample table records about 41,000 clones; approximately 84% of these occur just once. In total, the top ten clones hold under 3% of the sample. Sequencing was carried out using PBMCs. The receptor set was obtained from a man in his forties or fifties in good health and CMV-seronegative.

About this clone itself: One end of the junction does not line up with germline, which may come from a read error. This chain connects TRBV7-9 to TRBJ2-4; tentative D call: TRBD1 (6 bases). The CDR3 length is 15 residues. The germline gives CDR1 SEHNR, CDR2 FQNEAQ (reference sequence). The CDR3 spells CSSSSLRDNKNIQYF. Written as DNA, the CDR3 is TGTTCCAGCAGCTCCTTAAGGGACAACAAAAACATTCAGTACTTC.

The genes are TRBV7-9 and TRBJ2-2; 7 bases fit TRBD1. The CDR3 length is 15 residues. Germline CDR1 is SEHNR and CDR2 is FQNEAQ (reference sequence). J gave up 4 bases and V 3 bases, and 5 bases lay outside the gene matches. The CDR3 DNA sequence: TGTGCCAGCAGCTTGGACAGGAGGAGCACCGGGGAGCTGTTTTTT. This translates into CASSLDRRSTGELFF.

The gene calls are TRBV29-1 and TRBJ1-1; possibly TRBD1 for D (6 bases). Germline CDR1 reads SQVTM; CDR2 reads ANQGSEA. The CDR3 contains 15 residues. V was cut by 7 bases and J by 0 bases, with 18 bases left in between. DNA of the CDR3: TGCAGCGCTCTAAGAGGGACACAAGTGAACACTGAAGCTTTCTTT. It specifies CSALRGTQVNTEAFF. Combining the CDR3 with reference TRBV29-1 and TRBJ1-1 gives the whole variable domain SAVISQKPSRDICQRGTSLTIQCQVDSQVTMMFWYRQQPGQSLTLIATANQGSEATYESGFVIDKFPISRPNLTFSTLTVSNMSPEDSSIYLCSALRGTQVNTEAFFGQGTRLTVV.

This clone was recorded a few times. The V call is TRBV15, the J call TRBJ2-5, with 8 bases aligning to TRBD2. The CDR3 is made up of 14 amino acids. The germline CDR1 and CDR2 sequences are LNHNV and YYDKDF (reference sequence). Losses at the gene ends were 6 bases for V and 5 bases for J; bases not matched to a gene: 8. CDR3 bases: TGTGCCACCAGTAATCGGGGGGGCGGGGAGACCCAGTACTTC. As protein: CATSNRGGGETQYF.

The gene calls are TRBV19 and TRBJ2-7; 7 bases align to TRBD1. J gave up 3 bases and V 1 base, and 3 bases lay outside the gene matches. Germline loops: CDR1 LNHDA, CDR2 SQIVND (reference sequence). This CDR3 region has 14 residues. As DNA, the CDR3 is TGTGCCAGTAGTATAGGCCAGGGGGACTACGAGCAGTACTTC. Its protein product is CASSIGQGDYEQYF.

This chain links TRBV7-9 with TRBJ1-1; D may be TRBD1 (5 bases). The germline V gene encodes CDR1 SEHNR and CDR2 FQNEAQ (reference sequence). V shed 3 bases and J shed 0 bases, with 11 bases lying between them. This CDR3 spans 15 amino acids. The CDR3 region is CASSLGGGMNTEAFF. In DNA form, the CDR3 reads TGTGCCAGCAGCTTGGGGGGTGGGATGAACACTGAAGCTTTCTTT.

This sequence joins TRBV5-1 and TRBJ2-7; D remains unclear. Trimming shortened V by 0 bases and J by 3 bases, and 10 bases separated the two germline ends. CDR1 is SGHRS, CDR2 YFSETQ, per germline. The CDR3 is made up of 14 amino acids. This chain's CDR3 is CASSLAGFNYEQYF. CDR3 DNA sequence: TGCGCCAGCAGCTTGGCCGGGTTTAACTACGAGCAGTACTTC.

The V gene is TRBV5-5, the J gene TRBJ1-2, with D maybe TRBD1 (6 bases). The germline V gene encodes CDR1 SGHKS and CDR2 YYEKEE (reference sequence). The ends were cut back, 4 bases at V and 7 bases at J, with 20 bases in the middle. The CDR3 totals 15 residues. This chain's CDR3 is CASSPILGDTSGYTF. The CDR3 coding sequence is TGTGCCAGCAGCCCAATATTGGGGGACACTTCTGGCTACACCTTC.

The chain is built from TRBV5-1 and TRBJ2-6; TRBD2 matches 8 bases. Germline trimming cut 6 bases from V and 2 bases from J; bases unmatched to any gene: 4. This CDR3 spans 15 amino acids. CDR1 and CDR2 from the germline V gene are SGHRS and YFSETQ. The CDR3 spells CASTPGGAGANVLTF. CDR3 DNA: TGCGCCAGCACACCGGGGGGGGCTGGGGCCAACGTCCTGACTTTC.